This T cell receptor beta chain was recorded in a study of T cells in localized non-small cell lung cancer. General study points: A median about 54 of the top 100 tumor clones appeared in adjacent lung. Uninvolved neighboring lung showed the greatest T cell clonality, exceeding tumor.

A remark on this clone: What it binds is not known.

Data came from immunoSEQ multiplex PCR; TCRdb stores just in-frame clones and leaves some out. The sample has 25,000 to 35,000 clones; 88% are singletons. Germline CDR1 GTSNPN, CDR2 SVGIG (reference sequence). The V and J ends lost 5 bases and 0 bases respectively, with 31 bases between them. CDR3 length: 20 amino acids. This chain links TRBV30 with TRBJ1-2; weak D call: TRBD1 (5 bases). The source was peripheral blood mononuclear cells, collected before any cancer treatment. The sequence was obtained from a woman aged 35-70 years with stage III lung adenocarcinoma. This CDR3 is CAWGLGYQSGFRSANYGYTF. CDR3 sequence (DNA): TGTGCCTGGGGACTGGGGTATCAGTCAGGGTTTCGCTCAGCTAACTATGGCTACACCTTC.